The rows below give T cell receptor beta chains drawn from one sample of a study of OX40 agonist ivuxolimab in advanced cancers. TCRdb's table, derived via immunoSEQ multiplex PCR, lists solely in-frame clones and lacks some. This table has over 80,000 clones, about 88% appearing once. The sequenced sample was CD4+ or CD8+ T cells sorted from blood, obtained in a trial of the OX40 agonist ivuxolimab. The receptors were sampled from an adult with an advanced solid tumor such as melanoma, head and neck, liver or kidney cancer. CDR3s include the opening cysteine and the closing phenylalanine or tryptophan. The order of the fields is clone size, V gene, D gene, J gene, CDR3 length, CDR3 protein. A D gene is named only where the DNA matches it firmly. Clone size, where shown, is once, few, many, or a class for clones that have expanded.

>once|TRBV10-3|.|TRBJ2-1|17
CAISESAGRGSYNEQFF
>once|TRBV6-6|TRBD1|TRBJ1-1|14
CASIFSTGDTEAFF
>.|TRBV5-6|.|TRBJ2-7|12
CASSSDRTEQYF
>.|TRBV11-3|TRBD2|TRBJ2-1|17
CASSLRSLAGGPHEQFF
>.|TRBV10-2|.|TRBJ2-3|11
CASSEADTQYF
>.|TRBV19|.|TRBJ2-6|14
CASSVEAGANVLTF
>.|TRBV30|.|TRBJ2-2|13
CAWSTSPTGELFF
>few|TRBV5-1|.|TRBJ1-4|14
CASSQGGTNEKLFF
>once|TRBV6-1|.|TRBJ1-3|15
CASNEQPVGGNTIYF
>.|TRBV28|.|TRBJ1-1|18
CASSTTGAGRELNTEAFF
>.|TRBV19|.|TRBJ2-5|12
CASSIWGETQYF
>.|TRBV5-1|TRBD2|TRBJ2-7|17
CASSSPPGTSGSYEQYF
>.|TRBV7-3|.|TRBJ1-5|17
CASSLKRGPGSNQPQHF
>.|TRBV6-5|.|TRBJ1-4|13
CASAGAENEKLFF